Listed here are 27 T cell receptor beta chains from one sample, sequenced in a study of T cell repertoires in cytomegalovirus infection. Their antigen targets remain unknown. MiXCR was run by TCRdb on the reads, yielding one entry per CDR3 protein. Among around 49,000 distinct CDR3 sequences, around 20% were seen once, and the ten largest hold about 30%. This material consisted of CD8+ T cells from cultured PBMCs, taken from culture after CMV antigen stimulation. These receptor sequences come from a human donor in good health (CMV status not recorded). Some clones in this sample may be carry-over from other donors' samples.

This clonotype was counted a few times. The V and J genes are TRBV7-2 and TRBJ1-2; 7 bases line up with TRBD1. Unmatched junction bases numbered 12, after V lost 6 bases and J lost 8 bases. Germline CDR1 SGHTA, CDR2 FQGNSA. The CDR3 has 14 amino acids. In DNA form, the CDR3 reads TGTGCCAGCAGACGTACAGGGGAAGAATACGGCTACACCTTC. It specifies CASRRTGEEYGYTF.

V gene TRBV20-1 combines with J gene TRBJ2-1; either TRBD1 or TRBD2 may supply D (6 bases each). Germline-derived CDR1 and CDR2 are DFQATT and SNEGSKA (reference sequence). The CDR3 consists of 16 residues. V was shortened by 3 bases and J by 3 bases, with 18 bases between the two germline ends. DNA for the CDR3: TGCAGTGCTAGGGTGGGCGACGGGGGCTACTACAATGAGCAGTTCTTC. Amino acid sequence: CSARVGDGGYYNEQFF.

This clonotype was detected a few times. The chain uses TRBV20-1 and TRBJ2-2; D possibly corresponds to TRBD2 (6 bases). Germline CDR1 reads DFQATT; CDR2 reads SNEGSKA (reference sequence). V shed 0 bases and J shed 0 bases, with 11 bases lying between them. The CDR3 sequence is 16 residues long. The CDR3 sequence: CSARDRRETNTGELFF. The CDR3 DNA reads TGCAGTGCTAGAGATCGGAGGGAAACGAACACCGGGGAGCTGTTTTTT.

This clonotype was seen a handful of times. The chain has TRBV15 and TRBJ2-7, with D possibly being TRBD2 (6 bases). The CDR3 contains 15 residues. Germline V gene data show CDR1 as LNHNV and CDR2 as YYDKDF (reference sequence). The germline V and J ends were trimmed by 3 bases and 3 bases, with 15 bases remaining between them. This chain's CDR3 is CATSSGRGAFYEQYF. The CDR3 DNA follows: TGTGCCACCAGCAGTGGACGCGGGGCTTTCTACGAGCAGTACTTC.

The sample holds a few counts of this clonotype. This rearrangement joins TRBV6-2 or TRBV6-3 to TRBJ2-7; TRBD2 agrees at 11 bases. The CDR3 sequence is 19 residues long. Looked up from germline, CDR1 is MNHEY and CDR2 is SVGEGT. The J segment lost 0 bases and the V segment lost 6 bases, leaving 16 bases of the junction unmatched. The CDR3 region has the DNA TGTGCCAGCAGCGACCTTACGGGGCTAGCGGGAGGCAGCTCCTACGAGCAGTACTTC. Its translation is CASSDLTGLAGGSSYEQYF.

This chain links TRBV20-1 with TRBJ1-2, with D unclear. This CDR3 region has 16 residues. Per germline, CDR1 DFQATT and CDR2 SNEGSKA (reference sequence). V was pared by 0 bases and J by 3 bases, with 17 bases between. CDR3 amino acids: CSARDRPPDAHYGYTF. The CDR3 nucleotides read TGCAGTGCTAGAGATCGCCCGCCAGATGCGCACTATGGCTACACCTTC.

The chain joins TRBV7-8 to TRBJ2-7; D could derive from TRBD1 or TRBD2 (5 bases each). CDR3 length equals 15 residues. V was pared by 4 bases and J by 0 bases, with 13 bases between. Looked up from germline, CDR1 is SGHVS and CDR2 is FQNEAQ. DNA for the CDR3: TGTGCCAGCAGCTCGAAGGGGAGTGTCTCCTACGAGCAGTACTTC. This gives the protein CASSSKGSVSYEQYF.

The rearrangement joins TRBV7-9 to TRBJ1-1; D is possibly TRBD1 (6 bases). Trimming stripped 5 bases from V and 1 base from J, with 11 bases between. The CDR3 extends over 14 amino acids. Germline CDR1 is SEHNR and CDR2 is FQNEAQ (reference sequence). In DNA, the CDR3 is TGTGCCAGCAGCCGCGAAGGGGGGAACACTGAAGCTTTCTTT. Residues: CASSREGGNTEAFF.

The V and J genes are TRBV29-1 and TRBJ2-7; D might be TRBD1 (5 bases). CDR1 is SQVTM and CDR2 is ANQGSEA in the germline V gene. Trimming stripped 5 bases from V and 2 bases from J, with 19 bases between. The CDR3 sequence is 15 residues long. The CDR3 DNA sequence: TGCAGCGTTTATTCGATCGGACAACGGACCTACGAGCAGTACTTC. Protein: CSVYSIGQRTYEQYF.

The J gene is TRBJ2-3, the V gene TRBV27, with TRBD2 identical over 9 bases. Trimming took 3 bases from V and 4 from J; bases not matched to a gene: 5. The CDR3 is 15 amino acids. Germline V gene sequence: CDR1 MNHEY, CDR2 SMNVEV (reference sequence). The CDR3, as DNA: TGTGCCAGCAGTTTCGGCGGGGGGGCCCCAGATACGCAGTATTTT. Encoded protein: CASSFGGGAPDTQYF.

The chain employs TRBV6-2 or TRBV6-3 and TRBJ2-7; 13 bases are shared with TRBD2. The junction had 7 bases not matched to a gene; V was cut back by 10 bases and J by 4 bases. Germline V CDR1 and CDR2: MNHEY, SVGEGT. The CDR3 runs 14 residues. The CDR3 coding sequence is TGTGCCACTACGGGACTAGCGGGACGTTACGAGCAGTACTTC. Its translation: CATTGLAGRYEQYF.

This clonotype was observed many times. CDR3 bases: TGTGCCAGCAGTAGGACAGGGGCGGATGGCTACACCTTC. Translation: CASSRTGADGYTF. The V and J genes are TRBV12-3 or TRBV12-4 and TRBJ1-2; TRBD1 aligns across 9 bases. Unmatched junction bases numbered 4, after V lost 5 bases and J lost 6 bases. CDR3 size: 13 residues.

CDR3 sequence reads: CASTTLGTVNTEAFF. CDR3 coding DNA: TGTGCCAGCACCACCTTGGGGACAGTGAACACTGAAGCTTTCTTT. The chain uses TRBV7-6 and TRBJ1-1, with 7 bases matching TRBD1. Germline-derived CDR1 and CDR2 are SGHVS and FNYEAQ. V trimming: 7 bases; J trimming: 0 bases; junction bases outside the gene matches: 8. There are 15 residues in the CDR3.

This clonotype showed up just a few times. This sequence joins TRBV27 and TRBJ2-7, with 8 bases that match TRBD2. Germline lookup yields CDR1 MNHEY and CDR2 SMNVEV (reference sequence). The ends lost 6 bases at V and 6 bases at J; junction bases unmatched: 7. This CDR3 is 13 amino acids long. CDR3 region: CASRLGLATEQYF. CDR3 DNA: TGTGCCAGCAGACTAGGACTAGCTACCGAGCAGTACTTC.

This clonotype was seen ten or more times. The J gene is TRBJ1-2, the V gene TRBV27, with D tentatively TRBD1 (5 bases). The CDR3 has 15 residues. Germline assignment: CDR1 MNHEY and CDR2 SMNVEV (reference sequence). Trimming shortened V by 5 bases and J by 1 base, and 14 bases separated the two germline ends. The CDR3 protein is CASSPGSRVNYGYTF. The CDR3 nucleotides are TGTGCCAGCAGTCCCGGCTCCAGGGTTAACTATGGCTACACCTTC.

The rearrangement joins TRBV6-4 to TRBJ2-3, with TRBD2 matching 11 bases. Trimming removed 0 bases from V and 3 bases from J; junction bases left unmatched: 11. The CDR3 spans 19 residues. Germline CDR1 and CDR2: MRHNA and SNTAGT. The DNA of the CDR3 is TGTGCCAGCAGTGACTCGGCCGAAATAGCGGGGGGGCCGACAGATACGCAGTATTTT. Its translation is CASSDSAEIAGGPTDTQYF.

This clonotype was counted only a few times. The CDR3 is CASSYSEREGTHEQYF. CDR3 nucleotides: TGTGCCAGCAGTTATTCCGAGCGGGAGGGCACACACGAGCAGTACTTC. The chain couples TRBV6-2 or TRBV6-3 to TRBJ2-7; 10 positions match TRBD2. The CDR3 is 16 residues long. Per germline, CDR1 MNHEY and CDR2 SVGEGT. Unmatched junction bases numbered 10, after V lost 3 bases and J lost 5 bases.

V and J are TRBV29-1 and TRBJ2-5, with unresolved D. Germline assignment: CDR1 SQVTM and CDR2 ANQGSEA. V lost 2 bases to trimming and J lost 5 bases, with 15 bases between them. The CDR3 covers 14 residues. CDR3 nucleotide sequence: TGCAGCGTTGAAAGGTTGGCCAGGCGGGAGACCCAGTACTTC. This codes for CSVERLARRETQYF.

This sequence joins TRBV7-8 and TRBJ2-1; TRBD2 matches 10 bases. J gave up 4 bases and V 5 bases, and 2 bases lay outside the gene matches. This CDR3 has 14 amino acids. CDR1 and CDR2 from the germline V gene are SGHVS and FQNEAQ. In nucleotides, the CDR3 is TGTGCCAGCAGCCTTAGCGGGAGGTACAATGAGCAGTTCTTC. Translation gives CASSLSGRYNEQFF.

This clonotype was detected a few times. CDR3 amino acids: CASSFTSFGNEQFF. The CDR3 DNA reads TGTGCCAGCAGCTTCACCTCGTTCGGCAATGAGCAGTTCTTC. This chain joins TRBV7-2 and TRBJ2-1; no clear D. Deletions cut 3 bases from V and 6 bases from J, with 12 bases between. The length of the CDR3 is 14 residues. The germline CDR1 and CDR2 sequences are SGHTA and FQGNSA.

This clonotype was picked up a small number of times. The CDR3 reads CASSPTVRTLNTEAFF. The CDR3 nucleotides read TGTGCCAGCAGTCCTACGGTCAGGACTCTGAACACTGAAGCTTTCTTT. V and J are TRBV28 and TRBJ1-1, with no clear D. Trimming stripped 5 bases from V and 0 bases from J, with 16 bases between. CDR3 length: 16 amino acids. The germline V gene has CDR1 MDHEN and CDR2 SYDVKM.

In its sample, this clonotype was seen a few times. This chain links TRBV20-1 with TRBJ1-4, with D perhaps matching TRBD1 (5 bases). Germline V gene sequence: CDR1 DFQATT, CDR2 SNEGSKA (reference sequence). This CDR3 is 15 amino acids long. Trimming shortened V by 0 bases and J by 7 bases, and 15 bases separated the two germline ends. The CDR3 loop reads CSARDRGPQAEKLFF. CDR3 bases: TGCAGTGCTAGAGATAGGGGACCTCAGGCTGAAAAACTGTTTTTT.

This clonotype was seen repeatedly, ten times or more. The V call is TRBV28, the J call TRBJ1-5; a possible D gene is TRBD1 (5 bases). Germline V gene data show CDR1 as MDHEN and CDR2 as SYDVKM. This CDR3 has 18 amino acids. Trimming took off 0 bases at V and 3 bases at J, with 18 bases between the two ends. The CDR3 region has the DNA TGTGCCAGCAGTTTATGGGTATGGGGACCCCGGGACAATCAGCCCCAGCATTTT. It encodes CASSLWVWGPRDNQPQHF.

This clonotype was observed a single time. This rearrangement joins TRBV12-5 to TRBJ1-5, with D perhaps TRBD1 (5 bases). The CDR3 totals 15 residues. V was trimmed by 3 bases and J by 11 bases, leaving 20 bases between them. Germline V gives CDR1 LGHNT, CDR2 FRNRAP. DNA for the CDR3: TGTGCTAGTGGTTTAACCGCCGGGGCGTCTAAGTCCCAGCATTTT. Protein product: CASGLTAGASKSQHF. The full variable domain, rest sourced from reference TRBV12-5 and TRBJ1-5, is DARVTQTPRHKVTEMGQEVTMRCQPILGHNTVFWYRQTMMQGLELLAYFRNRAPLDDSGMPKDRFSAEMPDATLATLKIQPSEPRDSAVYFCASGLTAGASKSQHFGDGTRLSIL.

This clonotype has at least ten counts. This chain links TRBV12-3 or TRBV12-4 with TRBJ2-1, with 7 bases matching TRBD1. The CDR3 covers 15 residues. Trimming removed 1 base from V and 0 bases from J; junction bases left unmatched: 0. CDR3 DNA sequence: TGTGCCAGCAGTTTAGGGGACAGCTCCTACAATGAGCAGTTCTTC. Translated: CASSLGDSSYNEQFF.

V gene TRBV9 combines with J gene TRBJ1-1, with D unresolved. The V gene lost 0 bases and the J gene lost 0 bases, with 9 bases spanning the gap. The CDR3 has 15 residues. Germline values: CDR1 SGDLS, CDR2 YYNGEE. The CDR3 DNA is TGTGCCAGCAGCGTAGGGGCAGGCATGAACACTGAAGCTTTCTTT. This sequence encodes CASSVGAGMNTEAFF.

This clonotype was counted ten times or more. The chain is built from TRBV7-2 and TRBJ1-4; a weak D match, TRBD1 (6 bases). The CDR3 has 13 amino acids. V gave up 1 base and J gave up 8 bases, with 8 bases separating them. Germline assignment: CDR1 SGHTA and CDR2 FQGNSA. The CDR3 nucleotides are TGTGCCAGCAGCTTAGGGACAGCGGAAAAACTGTTTTTT. This codes for CASSLGTAEKLFF.